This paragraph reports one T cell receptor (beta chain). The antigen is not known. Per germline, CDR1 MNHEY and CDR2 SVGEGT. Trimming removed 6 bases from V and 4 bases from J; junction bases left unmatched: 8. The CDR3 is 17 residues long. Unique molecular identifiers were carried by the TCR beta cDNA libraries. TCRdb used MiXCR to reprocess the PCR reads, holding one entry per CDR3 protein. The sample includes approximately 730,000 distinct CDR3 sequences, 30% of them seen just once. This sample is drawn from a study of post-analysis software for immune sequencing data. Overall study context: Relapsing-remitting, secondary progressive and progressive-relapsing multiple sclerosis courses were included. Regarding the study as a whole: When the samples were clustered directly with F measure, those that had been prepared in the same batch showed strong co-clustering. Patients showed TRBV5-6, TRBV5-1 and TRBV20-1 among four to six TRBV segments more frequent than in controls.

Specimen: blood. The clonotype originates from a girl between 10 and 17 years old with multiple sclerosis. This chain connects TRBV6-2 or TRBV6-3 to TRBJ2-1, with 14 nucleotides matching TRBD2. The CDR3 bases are TGTGCCAGCAGGACTAAGACTAGCGGGAGGGGTTACAATGAGCAGTTCTTC. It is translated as CASRTKTSGRGYNEQFF.